This T cell receptor beta chain derives from a study of cytomegalovirus exposure and HLA in healthy donors. Study-level results: Rare sequences made up most TCRs, while some public TCRs were found in many donors. Roughly 170 TCR beta chains were listed as cytomegalovirus-associated. Three chains tied to CMV proved CMV antigen-specific in vitro.

Deletions cut 6 bases from V and 6 bases from J, with 14 bases between. Germline loops: CDR1 MNHNS, CDR2 SASEGT. The CDR3 is 13 amino acids. Remarks on this clone: The antigen remains unidentified.

The assay was immunoSEQ multiplex PCR, and TCRdb's table has in-frame clones only and misses some. The table lists about 180,000 clones, around 85% of them singletons. J is TRBJ1-1 and V is TRBV6-1; D ambiguous. This clonotype was sampled from a man aged 18 to 30 in good health and CMV-seropositive. The sample consisted of PBMCs. CDR3 loop: CASSELIVAEAFF. CDR3 sequence (DNA): TGTGCCAGCAGCGAGCTGATTGTAGCTGAAGCTTTCTTT.